The 21 T cell receptor beta chains presented below share a single source sample, sequenced in a study of PD-L1 blockade in urothelial cancer. The method was immunoSEQ multiplex PCR; TCRdb's version includes in-frame clones alone and lacks a portion of them. The sample records about 100,000 clones, roughly nine tenths being singletons. The sample was PBMCs, taken around atezolizumab (anti-PD-L1) treatment. The receptors come from a woman aged 80 or older with urothelial cancer.

The chain is built from TRBV7-2 and TRBJ2-1, with D unclear. Per germline, CDR1 SGHTA and CDR2 FQGNSA. There are 13 residues in the CDR3. The V end was cut by 2 bases, the J end by 5 bases, with 7 bases between. In DNA, the CDR3 is TGTGCCAGCAGCTTAAAAGCGAACAATGAGCAGTTCTTC. This gives the protein CASSLKANNEQFF. Full variable domain (remainder filled in from reference TRBV7-2 and TRBJ2-1): GAGVSQSPSNKVTEKGKDVELRCDPISGHTALYWYRQSLGQGLEFLIYFQGNSAPDKSGLPSDRFSAERTGGSVSTLTIQRTQQEDSAVYLCASSLKANNEQFFGPGTRLTVL.

The V call is TRBV5-1, the J call TRBJ2-1, with D possibly matching TRBD1 (6 bases). From germline, CDR1 is SGHRS and CDR2 YFSETQ. V was pared by 4 bases and J by 5 bases, with 16 bases between. This CDR3 spans 15 amino acids. CDR3 region: CASSPTFRDNNEQFF. CDR3 sequence (DNA): TGCGCCAGCAGCCCCACTTTCCGGGACAACAATGAGCAGTTCTTC.

This chain connects TRBV6-1 to TRBJ1-1; 9 nucleotides match TRBD1. V was clipped by 7 bases and J by 13 bases; unmatched bases: 19. Per the germline V gene, CDR1 is MNHNS and CDR2 is SASEGT. CDR3 length: 15 residues. This chain's CDR3 is CASIGQGRSRDLVFF. CDR3 nucleotides: TGTGCCAGCATCGGACAGGGGCGCTCGCGCGACCTCGTTTTCTTT.

The V and J genes are TRBV27 and TRBJ1-1; no firm D call. The CDR3 extends over 13 amino acids. CDR1 is MNHEY, CDR2 SMNVEV, per germline (reference sequence). The germline V and J ends were trimmed by 1 base and 3 bases, with 6 bases remaining between them. The DNA of the CDR3 is TGTGCCAGCAGTTTATTCCTAGACACTGAAGCTTTCTTT. Its translation is CASSLFLDTEAFF.

V gene TRBV29-1 combines with J gene TRBJ2-1; weak D call: TRBD1 (5 bases). From germline, CDR1 is SQVTM and CDR2 ANQGSEA. This CDR3 has 14 residues. The V end was cut by 7 bases, the J end by 0 bases, with 13 bases between. The CDR3 DNA is TGCAGCGCCCACCAGGGAAGCTCCTACAATGAGCAGTTCTTC. It codes for CSAHQGSSYNEQFF.

The chain uses TRBV5-1 and TRBJ1-1; D may be TRBD1 (5 bases). V was cut by 2 bases and J by 0 bases, with 14 bases left in between. Germline V CDR1 and CDR2: SGHRS, YFSETQ. This CDR3 is 16 amino acids long. CDR3 bases: TGCGCCAGCAGCTTTACAGGTTTGGGTGTGAACACTGAAGCTTTCTTT. This sequence encodes CASSFTGLGVNTEAFF.

CDR3 nucleotides: TGTGCCAGCAGCTTGGGAGGATTAAACAATCAGCCCCAGCATTTT. It codes for CASSLGGLNNQPQHF. The chain has TRBV5-6 and TRBJ1-5; D not resolved. The CDR3 is 15 residues long. Germline V gives CDR1 SGHDT, CDR2 YYEEEE. V lost 0 bases to trimming and J lost 3 bases, with 10 bases between them.

The genes are TRBV5-6 and TRBJ2-4, with a tentative D call TRBD2 (6 bases). The CDR3 consists of 16 residues. The germline V and J ends were trimmed by 4 bases and 5 bases, with 19 bases remaining between them. Germline CDR1 SGHDT, CDR2 YYEEEE. The CDR3 DNA reads as TGTGCCAGCAGCATTATTGGGGGGAAAATTCAAAACATTCAGTACTTC. It translates to CASSIIGGKIQNIQYF.

The chain links TRBV7-9 to TRBJ2-1; D not certain. The CDR3 consists of 13 residues. Germline-derived CDR1 and CDR2 are SEHNR and FQNEAQ (reference sequence). Deletions cut 3 bases from V and 0 bases from J, with 3 bases between. This chain's CDR3 is CASSFNSYNEQFF. The CDR3 DNA reads as TGTGCCAGCAGCTTTAACTCCTACAATGAGCAGTTCTTC.

The chain is built from TRBV5-1 and TRBJ2-7; 8 bases match TRBD2. This CDR3 region has 20 residues. J gave up 3 bases and V 4 bases, and 24 bases lay outside the gene matches. Germline-derived CDR1 and CDR2 are SGHRS and YFSETQ. CDR3 sequence (DNA): TGCGCCAGCAGCCCCCGAGGGACACCCATGGCTAGCGGGCCCTACTACGAGCAGTACTTC. Its protein product is CASSPRGTPMASGPYYEQYF.

V is TRBV5-1 and J is TRBJ2-3; TRBD2 matches at 7 bases. The CDR3 has 16 residues. CDR1 is SGHRS, CDR2 YFSETQ, per germline. Unmatched junction bases numbered 7, after V lost 0 bases and J lost 3 bases. The CDR3 nucleotides read TGCGCCAGCAGCTTGGCTCGCGGGAGTAGTACAGATACGCAGTATTTT. It translates to CASSLARGSSTDTQYF.

J is TRBJ1-1 and V is TRBV4-1, with D unresolved. V was clipped by 0 bases and J by 0 bases, with 17 bases between them. Germline CDR1 reads MGHRA; CDR2 reads YSYEKL. CDR3 length equals 18 residues. The CDR3 DNA reads as TGCGCCAGCAGCCAAGATAGTGTCGCCCCTACCTTGAACACTGAAGCTTTCTTT. It is translated as CASSQDSVAPTLNTEAFF.

V gene TRBV15 combines with J gene TRBJ1-5; D unresolved. The CDR3 runs 16 residues. CDR1 and CDR2 from the germline V gene are LNHNV and YYDKDF (reference sequence). With 0 bases removed from V and 0 bases from J, the gap between germline ends came to 9 bases. The CDR3 loop reads CATSRDLRASNQPQHF. The CDR3 DNA reads as TGTGCCACCAGCAGAGATCTGAGAGCTAGCAATCAGCCCCAGCATTTT. Full variable domain (outside the CDR3, taken from reference TRBV15 and TRBJ1-5): DAMVIQNPRYQVTQFGKPVTLSCSQTLNHNVMYWYQQKSSQAPKLLFHYYDKDFNNEADTPDNFQSRRPNTSFCFLDIRSPGLGDTAMYLCATSRDLRASNQPQHFGDGTRLSIL.

This chain links TRBV18 with TRBJ2-3, with 9 bases matching TRBD1. Trimming took 6 bases from V and 5 from J; bases not matched to a gene: 6. The CDR3 runs to 14 residues. Per the germline V gene, CDR1 is KGHSH and CDR2 is LQKENI. This CDR3 is CASSPGTGLDTQYF. The CDR3 region has the DNA TGTGCCAGCTCTCCCGGGACAGGGCTAGATACGCAGTATTTT.

The rearrangement joins TRBV27 to TRBJ2-3; TRBD2 might be the D (5 bases). The CDR3 loop spans 15 amino acids. Trimming pared 1 base from V and 1 base from J, leaving 9 bases between. Germline V gene lookup returns CDR1 MNHEY and CDR2 SMNVEV (reference sequence). The CDR3 loop reads CASSLYRGGTDTQYF. CDR3 DNA sequence: TGTGCCAGCAGTTTATACCGGGGTGGCACAGATACGCAGTATTTT.

The chain links TRBV18 to TRBJ2-1; 9 bases agree with TRBD2. Germline assignment: CDR1 KGHSH and CDR2 LQKENI. V dropped 3 bases and J dropped 8; count of bases not matched to a gene: 20. The CDR3 runs 19 residues. The CDR3 is CASSPPPSSASGILYEQFF. The CDR3 bases are TGTGCCAGCTCACCCCCTCCCTCGTCGGCTAGCGGGATTTTGTATGAGCAGTTCTTC.

The rearrangement uses TRBV13 and TRBJ2-7; the match to TRBD1 covers 7 bases. This CDR3 contains 13 residues. V was pared by 5 bases and J by 1 base, with 2 bases of the junction left unmatched. Germline V CDR1 and CDR2: PRHDT, FYEKMQ (reference sequence). The CDR3 is CASSRQGSYEQYF. The DNA of the CDR3 is TGTGCCAGCAGCCGACAGGGTTCCTACGAGCAGTACTTC.

J is TRBJ1-4 and V is TRBV30, with D perhaps TRBD1 (5 bases). V was cut by 2 bases and J by 7 bases, with 17 bases left in between. The germline V gene has CDR1 GTSNPN and CDR2 SVGIG (reference sequence). The CDR3 has 15 amino acids. Written as DNA, the CDR3 is TGTGCCTGGAGTTTTGGGGGGGTACGTGTTGAAAAACTGTTTTTT. Protein product: CAWSFGGVRVEKLFF.

J is TRBJ2-1 and V is TRBV19; 10 positions agree with TRBD2. The CDR3 is 16 amino acids. Losses at the gene ends were 5 bases for V and 4 bases for J; bases not matched to a gene: 8. Germline lookup yields CDR1 LNHDA and CDR2 SQIVND (reference sequence). The CDR3 nucleotides are TGTGCCAGTAGTGAGGCTAGCGGGAGTCGATACAATGAGCAGTTCTTC. It encodes CASSEASGSRYNEQFF.

Turning to this clone: One end of the junction is discordant with germline, which a read error may explain. This chain joins TRBV28 and TRBJ1-1, with D uncertain. The length of the CDR3 is 14 residues. Germline CDR1 and CDR2: MDHEN and SYDVKM. As DNA, the CDR3 is TGTGCCAGCACACCAGGAGGCGTGAACGCTGAAGCTTTCTTT. Its protein is CASTPGGVNAEAFF.

The chain recombines TRBV6-1 with TRBJ1-1; D possibly corresponds to TRBD1 (6 bases). The germline V gene encodes CDR1 MNHNS and CDR2 SASEGT. This CDR3 is 14 amino acids long. V was cut by 2 bases and J by 11 bases, with 18 bases left in between. CDR3 DNA: TGTGCCAGCAGTGAAAGGTGGGGGACAAGAGCGGCTTTCTTT. This sequence encodes CASSERWGTRAAFF.